This T cell receptor beta chain was identified in a study of cytomegalovirus exposure and HLA in healthy donors. Study-wide results and caveats: Reports credit the classifier with highly specific, highly sensitive diagnosis of cytomegalovirus status. The study found most TCR sequences rare, yet found some public TCRs in many donors.

Donors consisted of healthy bone marrow donors. On this clone: Antigen specificity is unknown.

The PCR was carried out with 60 Vbeta primers and 13 Jbeta primers. Produced via immunoSEQ multiplex PCR; TCRdb's table is partial and in-frame only. The sample yields 150,000 to 200,000 clones, 86% seen once. Losses at the gene ends were 0 bases for V and 4 bases for J; bases not matched to a gene: 15. In germline, CDR1 is SGDLS, CDR2 YYNGEE. This CDR3 has 18 residues. The receptor was isolated from a woman aged 18-29 years in good health and CMV-seronegative. The V call is TRBV9, the J call TRBJ2-5, with 7 bases fitting TRBD2. The specimen sequenced was PBMCs. CDR3 loop: CASSVGEQRGGSRETQYF. In DNA, the CDR3 is TGTGCCAGCAGCGTAGGAGAACAGCGGGGAGGGTCGCGAGAGACCCAGTACTTC. The variable domain in full, with the rest retrieved from reference TRBV9 and TRBJ2-5, is DSGVTQTPKHLITATGQRVTLRCSPRSGDLSVYWYQQSLDQGLQFLIQYYNGEERAKGNILERFSAQQFPDLHSELNLSSLELGDSALYFCASSVGEQRGGSRETQYFGPGTRLLVL.